The next 4 T cell receptor beta chains were all read from a single sample in a study of somatic mutations in cytotoxic T cells in rheumatoid arthritis (TCRdb year 2017). The library was made by the immunoSEQ multiplex PCR assay. Sourced from immuneACCESS, this table was stored by TCRdb with only in-frame sequences that have V and J called. A share of the clones is absent; for the studies checked, an unresolved V gene accounts for under half, and the remainder has no known explanation. This sample has 2,000 to 3,000 clones in its table, and about 77% of those were observed once. About 45% of the sample is taken by the ten largest. The sample consisted of CD8+ T cells sorted from blood. The receptors derive from a man between 65 and 85 years old with rheumatoid arthritis.

This sequence joins TRBV4-1 and TRBJ2-2; 7 nucleotides match TRBD1. With 9 bases clipped from V and 1 base from J, the junction kept 2 bases outside the gene matches. Germline CDR1 and CDR2: MGHRA and YSYEKL. The CDR3 runs to 13 residues. CDR3 sequence: CASAGGNTGELFF. CDR3 coding DNA: TGCGCCAGTGCAGGGGGGAACACCGGGGAGCTGTTTTTT.

The J gene is TRBJ2-7, the V gene TRBV29-1; D might be TRBD2 (5 bases). Germline V lookup: CDR1 SQVTM, CDR2 ANQGSEA. The CDR3 runs 13 residues. V shed 3 bases and J shed 3 bases, with 12 bases lying between them. CDR3 coding DNA: TGCAGCGTTGAGGACGGAGGCAGCTACGAGCAGTACTTC. Translated, it gives CSVEDGGSYEQYF.

The chain couples TRBV6-5 to TRBJ2-3; 7 bases map to TRBD2. Trimming removed 5 bases from V and 5 bases from J; junction bases left unmatched: 7. This CDR3 spans 14 amino acids. The germline CDR1 and CDR2 sequences are MNHEY and SVGAGI. CDR3 sequence: CASSELGRGDTQYF. CDR3 in DNA: TGTGCCAGCAGTGAACTAGGGAGGGGAGATACGCAGTATTTT.

V is TRBV6-5 and J is TRBJ2-7; 13 bases map to TRBD2. The V gene's germline CDR1 is MNHEY and CDR2 SVGAGI. Germline trimming cut 4 bases from V and 5 bases from J; bases unmatched to any gene: 5. The CDR3 extends over 15 amino acids. In DNA, the CDR3 is TGTGCCAGCAGTTCGACTAGCGGGAGGTTGGACGAGCAGTACTTC. Its protein is CASSSTSGRLDEQYF.